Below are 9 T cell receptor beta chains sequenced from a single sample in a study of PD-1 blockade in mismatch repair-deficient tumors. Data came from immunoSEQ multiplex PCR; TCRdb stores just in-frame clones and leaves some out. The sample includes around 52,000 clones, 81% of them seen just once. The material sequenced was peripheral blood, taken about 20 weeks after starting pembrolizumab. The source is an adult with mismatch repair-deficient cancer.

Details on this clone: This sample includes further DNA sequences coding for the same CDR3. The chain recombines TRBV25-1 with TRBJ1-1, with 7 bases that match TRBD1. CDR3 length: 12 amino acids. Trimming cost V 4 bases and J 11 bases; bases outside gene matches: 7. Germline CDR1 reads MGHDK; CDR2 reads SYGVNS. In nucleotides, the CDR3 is TGTGCCAGCAGTGGTCGGACAGGTGAGGCTTTCTTT. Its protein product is CASSGRTGEAFF.

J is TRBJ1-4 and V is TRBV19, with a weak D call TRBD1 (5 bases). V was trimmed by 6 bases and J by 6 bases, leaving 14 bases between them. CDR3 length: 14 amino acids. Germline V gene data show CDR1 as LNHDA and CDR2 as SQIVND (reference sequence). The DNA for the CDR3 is TGTGCCAGTAGGAAGGGGTCAGATCATGAAAAACTGTTTTTT. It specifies CASRKGSDHEKLFF.

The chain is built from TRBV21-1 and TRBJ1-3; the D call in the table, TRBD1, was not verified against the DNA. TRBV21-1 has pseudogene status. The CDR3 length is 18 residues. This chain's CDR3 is CASSKVGQDRAAGNTIYF. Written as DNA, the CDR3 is TGTGCCAGCAGCAAAGTAGGACAAGACAGGGCCGCTGGAAACACCATATATTTT.

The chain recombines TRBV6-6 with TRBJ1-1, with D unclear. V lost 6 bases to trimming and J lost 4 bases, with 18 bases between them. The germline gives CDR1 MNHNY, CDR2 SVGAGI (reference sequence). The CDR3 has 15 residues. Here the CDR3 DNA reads TGTGCCAGCAGGGACTACGCGTCCAGCGGCACTGAAGCTTTCTTT. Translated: CASRDYASSGTEAFF.

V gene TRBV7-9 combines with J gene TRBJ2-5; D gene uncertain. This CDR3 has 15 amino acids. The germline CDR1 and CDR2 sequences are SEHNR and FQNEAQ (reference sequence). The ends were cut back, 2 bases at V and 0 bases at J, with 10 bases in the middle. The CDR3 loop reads CASSLFGHNQETQYF. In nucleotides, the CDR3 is TGTGCCAGCAGCTTATTCGGGCACAACCAAGAGACCCAGTACTTC.

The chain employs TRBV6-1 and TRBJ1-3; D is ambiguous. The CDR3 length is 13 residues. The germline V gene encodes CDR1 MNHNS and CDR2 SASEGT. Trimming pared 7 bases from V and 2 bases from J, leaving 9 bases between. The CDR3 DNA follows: TGTGCCAGCAAAGGGTCGCCTGGAAACACCATATATTTT. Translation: CASKGSPGNTIYF.

The CDR3 coding sequence is TGCGCCAGCAGCCAAGATCGGGGACTAGCGATTTTATCCTACAATGAGCAGTTCTTC. Its protein is CASSQDRGLAILSYNEQFF. This chain joins TRBV4-3 and TRBJ2-1, with 10 positions matching TRBD2. V trimming: 0 bases; J trimming: 1 base; junction bases outside the gene matches: 9. The CDR3 covers 19 residues. Germline-derived CDR1 and CDR2 are LGHNA and YSLEER.

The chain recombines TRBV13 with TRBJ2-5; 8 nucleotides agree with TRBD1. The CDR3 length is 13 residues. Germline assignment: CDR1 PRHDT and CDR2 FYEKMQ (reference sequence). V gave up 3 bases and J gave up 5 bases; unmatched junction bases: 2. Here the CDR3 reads CASSFRQGETQYF. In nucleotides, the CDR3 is TGTGCCAGCAGCTTTAGACAGGGGGAGACCCAGTACTTC. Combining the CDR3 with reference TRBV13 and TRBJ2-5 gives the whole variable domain AAGVIQSPRHLIKEKRETATLKCYPIPRHDTVYWYQQGPGQDPQFLISFYEKMQSDKGSIPDRFSAQQFSDYHSELNMSSLELGDSALYFCASSFRQGETQYFGPGTRLLVL.

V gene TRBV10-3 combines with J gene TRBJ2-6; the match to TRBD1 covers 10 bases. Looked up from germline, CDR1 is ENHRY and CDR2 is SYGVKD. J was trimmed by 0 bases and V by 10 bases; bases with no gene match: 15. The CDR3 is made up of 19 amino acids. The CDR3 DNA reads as TGTGCCACCAAGACAGGGGGCGCAGATCAACTCTCTGGGGCCAACGTCCTGACTTTC. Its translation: CATKTGGADQLSGANVLTF.